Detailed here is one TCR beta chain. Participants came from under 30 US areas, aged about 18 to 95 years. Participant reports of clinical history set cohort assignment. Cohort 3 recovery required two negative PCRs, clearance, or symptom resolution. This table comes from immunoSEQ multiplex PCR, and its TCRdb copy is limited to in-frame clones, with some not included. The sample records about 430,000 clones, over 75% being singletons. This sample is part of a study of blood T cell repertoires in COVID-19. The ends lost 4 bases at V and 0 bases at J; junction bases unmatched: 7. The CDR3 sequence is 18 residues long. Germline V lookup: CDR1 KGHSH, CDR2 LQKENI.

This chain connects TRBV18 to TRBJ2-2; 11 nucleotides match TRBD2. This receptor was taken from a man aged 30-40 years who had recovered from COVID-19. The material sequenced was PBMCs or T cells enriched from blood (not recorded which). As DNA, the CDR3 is TGTGCCAGCTCACTAAATCCACTAGCGGGAGCGAACACCGGGGAGCTGTTTTTT. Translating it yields CASSLNPLAGANTGELFF. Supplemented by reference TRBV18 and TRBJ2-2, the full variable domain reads NAGVMQNPRHLVRRRGQEARLRCSPMKGHSHVYWYRQLPEEGLKFMVYLQKENIIDESGMPKERFSAEFPKEGPSILRIQQVVRGDSAAYFCASSLNPLAGANTGELFFGEGSRLTVL.